These 27 T cell receptor beta chains originate from one sample sequenced in a study of blood T cell repertoires in COVID-19. Profiling relied on immunoSEQ multiplex PCR, and the TCRdb table lists in-frame clones only, not all of them. The repertoire includes approximately 270,000 clones, 80% to 90% of them detected once, and around 1.8% sits in the top ten. The sequencing sample was made of PBMCs or T cells enriched from blood (not recorded which). All receptors derive from a woman between 45 and 60 years old who had recovered from COVID-19.

The genes are TRBV5-4 and TRBJ2-3; maybe TRBD1 (6 bases). Germline CDR1 reads SGHNT; CDR2 reads YYREEE (reference sequence). CDR3 size: 13 residues. V gave up 4 bases and J gave up 2 bases, with 8 bases separating them. The CDR3 DNA sequence: TGTGCCAGCAGCGGGACATACACAGATACGCAGTATTTT. Translated, it gives CASSGTYTDTQYF.

The rearrangement uses TRBV11-2 and TRBJ2-7; perhaps TRBD1 as D (6 bases). Trimming pared 1 base from V and 1 base from J, leaving 14 bases between. This CDR3 region has 16 residues. The germline CDR1 and CDR2 sequences are SGHAT and FQNNGV. CDR3 residues: CASSLAGGGRSYEQYF. CDR3 sequence (DNA): TGTGCCAGCAGCTTAGCAGGTGGGGGCAGGTCCTACGAGCAGTACTTC.

The chain is built from TRBV20-1 and TRBJ2-7, with D hard to call. The CDR3 totals 11 residues. Germline V gives CDR1 DFQATT, CDR2 SNEGSKA (reference sequence). Deletions cut 0 bases from V and 4 bases from J, with 4 bases between. The CDR3 is CSARETYEQYF. The CDR3 DNA reads TGCAGTGCTAGAGAGACATACGAGCAGTACTTC.

The V gene is TRBV6-5, the J gene TRBJ1-6; possibly TRBD1 for D (6 bases). V was pared by 6 bases and J by 8 bases, with 17 bases between. The germline CDR1 and CDR2 sequences are MNHEY and SVGAGI. The CDR3 is 15 amino acids. CDR3 region: CASSPYRVNHSPLHF. The CDR3 coding sequence is TGTGCCAGCAGCCCGTACAGGGTTAATCATTCACCCCTCCACTTT.

The rearrangement links TRBV27 to TRBJ2-7; 8 nucleotides match TRBD1. V trimming: 2 bases; J trimming: 5 bases; junction bases outside the gene matches: 11. The CDR3 loop spans 16 amino acids. Germline loops: CDR1 MNHEY, CDR2 SMNVEV (reference sequence). In nucleotides, the CDR3 is TGTGCCAGCAGTTTAAGGGGGGTGACAGGGGTCAACGAGCAGTACTTC. Protein product: CASSLRGVTGVNEQYF.

This chain uses TRBV6-1 with TRBJ2-1; D gene uncertain. The germline V gene encodes CDR1 MNHNS and CDR2 SASEGT. V was shortened by 0 bases and J by 3 bases, with 3 bases between the two germline ends. CDR3 length equals 13 residues. The DNA of the CDR3 is TGTGCCAGCAGTGAAGCTAGCTACAATGAGCAGTTCTTC. It translates to CASSEASYNEQFF.

The chain employs TRBV5-4 and TRBJ1-2; 11 nucleotides line up with TRBD1. The germline V gene has CDR1 SGHNT and CDR2 YYREEE (reference sequence). V lost 0 bases, J lost 7 bases, and 8 bases stayed unmatched. The CDR3 spans 16 residues. CDR3 sequence reads: CASSLGTGGAIIGYTF. The CDR3 bases are TGTGCCAGCAGCTTGGGGACAGGGGGCGCGATAATTGGCTACACCTTC. Full variable domain (outside the CDR3, taken from reference TRBV5-4 and TRBJ1-2): ETGVTQSPTHLIKTRGQQVTLRCSSQSGHNTVSWYQQALGQGPQFIFQYYREEENGRGNFPPRFSGLQFPNYSSELNVNALELDDSALYLCASSLGTGGAIIGYTFGSGTRLTVV.

This chain connects TRBV5-1 to TRBJ2-7; 8 bases map to TRBD2. The trim removed 4 bases at V and 6 bases at J, leaving 6 bases unmatched. CDR1 and CDR2 from the germline V gene are SGHRS and YFSETQ. The CDR3 contains 13 residues. The CDR3 is CASSASSGLEQYF. The DNA of the CDR3 is TGCGCCAGCAGCGCGTCTAGCGGGCTCGAGCAGTACTTC.

This clone was found once. The chain links TRBV3-1 (or the pseudogene TRBV3-2) to TRBJ2-7; 8 bases are a match to TRBD2. With 3 bases clipped from V and 5 bases from J, the junction kept 9 bases outside the gene matches. The CDR3 length is 15 residues. Looked up from germline, CDR1 is LGHDT and CDR2 is YNNKEL (reference sequence). Written as DNA, the CDR3 is TGTGCCAGCAGCCAGCCGGGACTAGGAGGGAACGAGCAGTACTTC. Residues: CASSQPGLGGNEQYF.

This rearrangement joins TRBV3-1 (or the pseudogene TRBV3-2) to TRBJ2-4; possible D gene TRBD2, 5 bases. The CDR3 covers 14 residues. The V end lost 4 bases, the J end lost 3 bases, and 10 bases lay between the germline ends. CDR1 LGHDT and CDR2 YNNKEL come from the germline V gene (reference sequence). The DNA of the CDR3 is TGTGCCAGCAGCCTGGGGAGCTTCAAAAACATTCAGTACTTC. Translation: CASSLGSFKNIQYF.

The chain employs TRBV7-3 and TRBJ2-1; D is unclear. Between the trimmed V and J ends, which lost 2 bases and 5 bases, there was a span of 16 bases. The CDR3 consists of 16 residues. Germline V gene lookup returns CDR1 SGHTA and CDR2 FQGTGA. The CDR3 nucleotides read TGTGCCAGCAGCTTATACCCTAGTCGGTCGAACAATGAGCAGTTCTTC. This translates into CASSLYPSRSNNEQFF.

The chain joins TRBV3-1 (or the pseudogene TRBV3-2) to TRBJ2-7, with a possible D match to TRBD2 (5 bases). Per germline, CDR1 LGHDT and CDR2 YNNKEL (reference sequence). The CDR3 contains 16 residues. V was pared by 0 bases and J by 3 bases, with 15 bases between. This CDR3 is CASSQEAGRVNYEQYF. CDR3 DNA: TGTGCCAGCAGCCAAGAGGCGGGCCGGGTTAACTACGAGCAGTACTTC.

This rearrangement joins TRBV4-2 to TRBJ2-2; D possibly corresponds to TRBD1 (6 bases). The CDR3 covers 17 residues. V lost 2 bases and J lost 1, with 14 bases in between. CDR1 and CDR2 from the germline V gene are LGHNA and YNFKEQ. The CDR3 DNA reads as TGTGCCAGCAGCCAAAGAACAGGACAGCGGAACACCGGGGAGCTGTTTTTT. The encoded protein is CASSQRTGQRNTGELFF.

The J gene is TRBJ1-5, the V gene TRBV9, with 9 bases lining up with TRBD1. There are 16 residues in the CDR3. V lost 3 bases to trimming and J lost 2 bases; unmatched junction nucleotides: 6. Germline V gene data show CDR1 as SGDLS and CDR2 as YYNGEE. The CDR3 region is CASSGGQGLGNQPQHF. The CDR3 DNA follows: TGTGCCAGCAGCGGCGGACAGGGGTTAGGCAATCAGCCCCAGCATTTT.

This chain links TRBV14 with TRBJ1-5; no definite D call. V lost 0 bases and J lost 8, with 8 bases in between. This CDR3 has 13 residues. Germline loops: CDR1 SGHDN, CDR2 FVKESK. CDR3 in amino acids: CASSQDPVEPQHF. The CDR3 coding sequence is TGTGCCAGCAGCCAAGATCCCGTCGAGCCCCAGCATTTT. Using reference TRBV14 and TRBJ1-5 for the parts outside the CDR3, the full variable domain is EAGVTQFPSHSVIEKGQTVTLRCDPISGHDNLYWYRRVMGKEIKFLLHFVKESKQDESGMPNNRFLAERTGGTYSTLKVQPAELEDSGVYFCASSQDPVEPQHFGDGTRLSIL.

The genes are TRBV7-9 and TRBJ1-2, with a tentative D call TRBD1 (5 bases). Germline V CDR1 and CDR2: SEHNR, FQNEAQ (reference sequence). The CDR3 contains 15 residues. V shed 1 base and J shed 7 bases, with 16 bases lying between them. CDR3 DNA sequence: TGTGCCAGCAGCTTAGTCGTCGAGAGGGGAGGTGGCTACACCTTC. Its protein product is CASSLVVERGGGYTF.

This clone was detected only a few times. The chain carries TRBV2 and TRBJ2-6; 7 bases match TRBD1. Per the germline V gene, CDR1 is SNHLY and CDR2 is FYNNEI. This CDR3 has 18 amino acids. The V and J ends lost 3 bases and 2 bases, in that order; junction bases with no gene match: 10. The CDR3 DNA is TGTGCCAGCAGTGATGGGACAGAGCTATGGACTGGGGCCAACGTCCTGACTTTC. Translation gives CASSDGTELWTGANVLTF.

J is TRBJ2-2 and V is TRBV2; perhaps TRBD1 as D (6 bases). The germline gives CDR1 SNHLY, CDR2 FYNNEI. The CDR3 contains 15 residues. Between the trimmed V and J ends, which lost 5 bases and 5 bases, there was a span of 15 bases. This CDR3 is CASSFRNRDTGELFF. The DNA of the CDR3 is TGTGCCAGCAGTTTCCGGAACAGGGATACCGGGGAGCTGTTTTTT.

The table lists this clone with a few counts. This sequence joins TRBV5-1 and TRBJ1-1; 9 bases fit TRBD1. Germline values: CDR1 SGHRS, CDR2 YFSETQ. V shed 4 bases and J 7 bases; nucleotides not matched to a gene: 11. The CDR3 totals 15 residues. CDR3 nucleotides: TGCGCCAGCAGCATTCGGACAGGGGTGCCCCGTGAAGCTTTCTTT. This codes for CASSIRTGVPREAFF.

The chain couples TRBV19 to TRBJ2-1; the D gene is possibly TRBD2 (7 bases). Per germline, CDR1 LNHDA and CDR2 SQIVND (reference sequence). The length of the CDR3 is 13 residues. V lost 5 bases and J lost 9, with 14 bases in between. In DNA, the CDR3 is TGTGCCAGTAGTCCCCGGGGGGCAAGTGAGCAGTTCTTC. Translated: CASSPRGASEQFF.

V gene TRBV19 combines with J gene TRBJ2-7; TRBD1 is a possible D gene (6 bases). Per germline, CDR1 LNHDA and CDR2 SQIVND (reference sequence). The CDR3 spans 15 residues. V gave up 5 bases and J gave up 2 bases, with 16 bases separating them. CDR3 sequence reads: CASSAAQGMAYEQYF. The CDR3 region has the DNA TGTGCCAGTAGTGCGGCTCAGGGGATGGCCTACGAGCAGTACTTC.

V and J are TRBV27 and TRBJ2-7; TRBD1 agrees at 11 bases. The J segment lost 3 bases and the V segment lost 2 bases, leaving 6 bases of the junction unmatched. Per germline, CDR1 MNHEY and CDR2 SMNVEV (reference sequence). There are 16 residues in the CDR3. CDR3 in amino acids: CASSLAPGTGGYEQYF. CDR3 in DNA: TGTGCCAGCAGTTTAGCGCCCGGGACAGGGGGCTACGAGCAGTACTTC.

This clone is a singleton in its sample. This sequence joins TRBV18 and TRBJ1-5, with a weak D call TRBD1 (6 bases). Germline V lookup: CDR1 KGHSH, CDR2 LQKENI. This CDR3 comprises 14 residues. The V gene lost 6 bases and the J gene lost 5 bases, with 14 bases spanning the gap. The CDR3 DNA sequence: TGTGCCAGCTCGCGGGGGGCGCAAGATCAGCCCCAGCATTTT. This encodes CASSRGAQDQPQHF.

The J gene is TRBJ1-2, the V gene TRBV5-1; the D is unclear. Trimming shortened V by 4 bases and J by 3 bases, and 10 bases separated the two germline ends. The CDR3 is 13 amino acids. Looked up from germline, CDR1 is SGHRS and CDR2 is YFSETQ. The CDR3: CASSPTGDYGYTF. The CDR3 region has the DNA TGCGCCAGCAGCCCGACCGGGGACTATGGCTACACCTTC. Combining the CDR3 with reference TRBV5-1 and TRBJ1-2 gives the whole variable domain KAGVTQTPRYLIKTRGQQVTLSCSPISGHRSVSWYQQTPGQGLQFLFEYFSETQRNKGNFPGRFSGRQFSNSRSEMNVSTLELGDSALYLCASSPTGDYGYTFGSGTRLTVV.

This chain joins TRBV2 and TRBJ2-5; 12 nucleotides line up with TRBD1. Germline values: CDR1 SNHLY, CDR2 FYNNEI. V shed 7 bases and J 5 bases; nucleotides not matched to a gene: 8. There are 15 residues in the CDR3. The CDR3 DNA is TGTGCCAGCACCGAGGGACAGGGGGCTGGGGAGACCCAGTACTTC. As protein: CASTEGQGAGETQYF.

The CDR3 here is CASSARTSGRSRTDTQYF. The CDR3 nucleotides read TGTGCCAGCAGCGCACGGACTAGCGGGAGGTCCCGCACAGATACGCAGTATTTT. This rearrangement joins TRBV7-2 to TRBJ2-3; 14 nucleotides line up with TRBD2. Trimming at V came to 5 bases and at J to 1 base, leaving 8 bases not matched to a gene. This CDR3 spans 18 amino acids. Germline V gene sequence: CDR1 SGHTA, CDR2 FQGNSA.

The rearrangement joins TRBV4-2 to TRBJ1-2; D not resolved. V was pared by 2 bases and J by 8 bases, with 15 bases between. The CDR3 contains 14 residues. CDR1 LGHNA and CDR2 YNFKEQ come from the germline V gene. The CDR3 bases are TGTGCCAGCAGCCAACCGGAGATAGATGACGGCTACACCTTC. Translated: CASSQPEIDDGYTF.